This T cell receptor beta chain was found in a study of blood T cell repertoires in COVID-19. The ends were cut back, 1 base at V and 3 bases at J, with 7 bases in the middle. From germline, CDR1 is SGHRS and CDR2 YFSETQ. This CDR3 region has 13 residues. Profiling relied on immunoSEQ multiplex PCR, and the TCRdb table lists in-frame clones only, not all of them. The sample has roughly 69,000 clones, around 90% seen once. The gene calls are TRBV5-1 and TRBJ1-1; D gene ambiguous. Sequencing was carried out using peripheral blood. This TCR was recovered from a man aged 50-59 years with acute or convalescent COVID-19. CDR3 region: CASSLILDTEAFF. Written as DNA, the CDR3 is TGCGCCAGCAGCTTGATTCTCGACACTGAAGCTTTCTTT.